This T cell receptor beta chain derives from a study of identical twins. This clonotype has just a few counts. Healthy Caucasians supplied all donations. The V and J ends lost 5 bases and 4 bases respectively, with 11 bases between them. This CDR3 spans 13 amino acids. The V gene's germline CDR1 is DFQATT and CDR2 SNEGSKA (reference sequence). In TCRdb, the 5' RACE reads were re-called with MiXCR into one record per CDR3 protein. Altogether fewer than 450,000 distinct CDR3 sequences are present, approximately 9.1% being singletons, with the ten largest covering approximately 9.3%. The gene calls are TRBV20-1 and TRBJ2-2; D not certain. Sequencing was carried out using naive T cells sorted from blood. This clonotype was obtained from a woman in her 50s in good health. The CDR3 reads CSASRASTGELFF. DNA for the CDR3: TGCAGTGCTTCCCGAGCCTCCACCGGGGAGCTGTTTTTT.